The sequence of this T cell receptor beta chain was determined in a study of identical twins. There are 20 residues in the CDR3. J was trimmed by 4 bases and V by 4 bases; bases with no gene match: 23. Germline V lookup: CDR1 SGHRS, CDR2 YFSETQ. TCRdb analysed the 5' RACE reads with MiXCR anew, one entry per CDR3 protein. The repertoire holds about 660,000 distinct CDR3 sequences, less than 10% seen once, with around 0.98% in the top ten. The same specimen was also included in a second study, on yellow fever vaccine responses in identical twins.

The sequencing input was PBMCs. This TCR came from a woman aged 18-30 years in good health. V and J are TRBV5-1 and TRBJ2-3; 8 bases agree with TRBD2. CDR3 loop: CASSAHRSGSSVFSSDTQYF. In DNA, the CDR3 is TGCGCCAGCAGCGCTCACCGGAGCGGGAGTTCGGTCTTCTCTTCAGATACGCAGTATTTT.